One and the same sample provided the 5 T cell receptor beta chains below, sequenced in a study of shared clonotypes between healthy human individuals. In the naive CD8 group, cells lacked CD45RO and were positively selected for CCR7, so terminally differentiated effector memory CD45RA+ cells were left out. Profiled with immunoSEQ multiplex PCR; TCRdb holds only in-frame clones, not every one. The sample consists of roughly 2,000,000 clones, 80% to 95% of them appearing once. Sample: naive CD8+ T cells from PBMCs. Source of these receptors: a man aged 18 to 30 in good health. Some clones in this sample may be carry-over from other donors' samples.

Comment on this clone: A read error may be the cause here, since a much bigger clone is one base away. CDR3 DNA: TGTGCCAGCAGCCCCCCCTACGAGCAGTACTTC. It codes for CASSPPYEQYF. This chain uses TRBV14 with TRBJ2-7; unclear D gene. V lost 4 bases, J lost 2 bases, and 3 bases lay in between. The CDR3 has 11 amino acids. Germline CDR1 is SGHDN and CDR2 is FVKESK.

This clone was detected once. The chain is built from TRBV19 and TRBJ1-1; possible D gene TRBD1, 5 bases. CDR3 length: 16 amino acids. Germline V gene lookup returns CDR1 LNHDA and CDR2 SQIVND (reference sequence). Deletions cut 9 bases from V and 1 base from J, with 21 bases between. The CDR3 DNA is TGTGCCAGCAAACCCCCCCGGACACCCACGAACACTGAAGCTTTCTTT. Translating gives CASKPPRTPTNTEAFF.

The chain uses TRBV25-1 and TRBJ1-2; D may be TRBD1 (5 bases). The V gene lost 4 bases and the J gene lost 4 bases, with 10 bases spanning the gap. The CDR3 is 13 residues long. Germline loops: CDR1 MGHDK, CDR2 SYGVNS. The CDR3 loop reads CASSAGTPYGYTF. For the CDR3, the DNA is TGTGCCAGCAGTGCTGGGACGCCCTATGGCTACACCTTC.

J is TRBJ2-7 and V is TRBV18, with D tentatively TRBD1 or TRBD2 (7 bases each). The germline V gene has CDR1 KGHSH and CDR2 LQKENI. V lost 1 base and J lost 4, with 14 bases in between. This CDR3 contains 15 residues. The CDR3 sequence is CASSPLAQGGYEQYF. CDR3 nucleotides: TGTGCCAGCTCACCACTGGCCCAGGGGGGGTACGAGCAGTACTTC.

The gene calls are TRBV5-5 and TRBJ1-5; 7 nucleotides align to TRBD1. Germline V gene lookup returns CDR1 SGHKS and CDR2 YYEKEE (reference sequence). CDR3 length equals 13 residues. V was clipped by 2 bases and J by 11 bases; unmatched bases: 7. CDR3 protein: CASSFGTAGAQHF. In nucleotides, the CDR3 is TGTGCCAGCAGCTTCGGGACAGCGGGTGCCCAGCATTTT.